This is a list of T cell receptor beta chains from one sample in a study of CD8 T cells in Susac syndrome. Each CDR3 protein gets one entry after TCRdb re-called the immunoSEQ multiplex PCR reads with MiXCR. The sample holds some 200,000 distinct CDR3 sequences, about 95% seen once. Sequencing input: CD8+ T cells from PBMCs. The source is a human donor with Susac syndrome. CDR3s include the opening cysteine and the closing phenylalanine or tryptophan. The D gene is left open where the match is weak. Where a row states a size, it is once, few, many or the class of an expanded clone; other rows omit it.

J gene	V gene	clone size	D gene	CDR3 protein	CDR3 DNA
TRBJ2-7	TRBV30	once	TRBD1	CAWSGLGGQGASYEQYF	TGTGCCTGGAGTGGCCTCGGGGGACAGGGGGCATCCTACGAGCAGTACTTC
TRBJ1-6	TRBV25-1	.	.	CASSEDTPAGSYNSPLHF	TGTGCCAGCAGTGAAGACACCCCGGCGGGCTCCTATAATTCACCCCTCCACTTT
TRBJ1-4	TRBV20-1	.	.	CSARIMATTNEKLFF	TGCAGTGCTAGAATCATGGCGACAACTAATGAAAAACTGTTTTTT
TRBJ1-5	TRBV12-3/TRBV12-4	.	.	CASSLGAGQPQHF	TGTGCCAGCAGTTTAGGGGCAGGGCAGCCCCAGCATTTT
TRBJ2-7	TRBV30	.	.	CALQSLSYEQYF	TGTGCCTTGCAAAGCCTCAGCTACGAGCAGTACTTC
TRBJ2-5	TRBV5-1	.	.	CASRGGARTEETQYF	TGCGCCAGCAGGGGGGGAGCCAGGACCGAGGAGACCCAGTACTTC
TRBJ2-3	TRBV11-2	.	TRBD1	CASSSGTGVFSSSTDTQYF	TGTGCCAGCAGCTCTGGGACAGGGGTTTTTAGCTCTAGCACAGATACGCAGTATTTT
TRBJ2-7	TRBV3-1	once	TRBD1	CASSPIKGTGAEQYF	TGTGCCAGCAGCCCGATTAAAGGGACAGGGGCCGAGCAGTACTTC
TRBJ2-7	TRBV15	.	.	CATSRDLGAAEQYF	TGTGCCACCAGCAGAGATTTAGGGGCGGCGGAGCAGTACTTC
TRBJ1-4	TRBV6-5	.	.	CASSRYRQLNEKLFF	TGTGCCAGCAGTCGCTACCGACAGCTTAATGAAAAACTGTTTTTT
TRBJ2-4	TRBV12-2	.	.	CASRLVQLKIAKNIQYF	TGTGCAAGTCGCTTAGTCCAGCTTAAGATAGCCAAAAACATTCAGTACTTC
TRBJ1-1	TRBV15	.	TRBD1	CATSIEDRGMNTEAFF	TGTGCCACCAGCATAGAGGACAGGGGAATGAACACTGAAGCTTTCTTT
TRBJ1-1	TRBV28	once	.	CASSFPQSWVNTEAFF	TGTGCCAGCAGCTTCCCCCAGAGTTGGGTGAACACTGAAGCTTTCTTT
TRBJ1-4	TRBV15	.	.	CATSIRQVTNEKLFF	TGTGCCACCAGCATAAGACAGGTGACAAATGAAAAACTGTTTTTT
TRBJ2-1	TRBV19	.	TRBD2	CASSIGGGVYNEQFF	TGTGCCAGTAGTATAGGCGGGGGGGTTTACAATGAGCAGTTCTTC
TRBJ2-3	TRBV4-1	.	.	CASSRYEGAADTQYF	TGCGCCAGCAGCCGATATGAAGGGGCGGCAGATACGCAGTATTTT
TRBJ2-1	TRBV30	.	.	CAWSGGNEQFF	TGTGCCTGGAGTGGAGGCAATGAGCAGTTCTTC
TRBJ2-1	TRBV6-8	.	.	CASRWFNEQFF	TGTGCCAGCAGGTGGTTCAATGAGCAGTTCTTC
TRBJ1-6	TRBV7-2	.	.	CASSFTLSPLHF	TGTGCCAGCAGCTTTACCCTTTCACCCCTCCACTTT
TRBJ2-1	TRBV20-1	once	.	CSDRTAHSYNEQFF	TGCAGTGACAGGACTGCCCACTCCTACAATGAGCAGTTCTTC
TRBJ1-4	TRBV27	.	TRBD1	CASSSRQGEGKLFF	TGTGCCAGCAGTTCCCGACAGGGGGAAGGAAAACTGTTTTTT
TRBJ1-5	TRBV19	.	.	CASRQRGVSNQPQHF	TGTGCCAGTAGACAGAGGGGAGTGAGCAATCAGCCCCAGCATTTT
TRBJ2-1	TRBV29-1	.	.	CSVESLGREQFF	TGCAGCGTTGAATCGTTAGGGCGTGAGCAGTTCTTC
TRBJ1-2	TRBV11-3	once	.	CASISGGSDYGYTF	TGTGCCAGCATTTCGGGGGGTTCAGACTATGGCTACACCTTC
TRBJ2-1	TRBV9	.	.	CASSYPINTIAPSSYNEQFF	TGTGCCAGCAGCTACCCCATTAATACTATAGCTCCCAGCTCCTACAATGAGCAGTTCTTC
TRBJ2-7	TRBV18	.	TRBD2	CASSPSGTSIFHEQYF	TGTGCCAGCTCACCTTCCGGGACTAGCATTTTCCACGAGCAGTACTTC
TRBJ2-7	TRBV7-9	.	TRBD1	CAIPGQEPYEQYF	TGTGCCATCCCGGGACAGGAGCCCTACGAGCAGTACTTC
TRBJ1-1	TRBV11-2	once	.	CASSLDPGGPNTEAFF	TGTGCCAGCAGCTTAGATCCGGGAGGGCCGAACACTGAAGCTTTCTTT
TRBJ1-4	TRBV6-9	.	.	CASSYIGEELEKLFF	TGTGCCAGCAGTTATATAGGGGAAGAATTGGAAAAACTGTTTTTT
TRBJ2-3	TRBV19	.	.	CASSITGGRADTQYF	TGTGCCAGTAGTATTACCGGGGGGCGTGCAGATACGCAGTATTTT
TRBJ1-1	TRBV12-3/TRBV12-4	.	TRBD1	CASSLPGTGNSEAFF	TGTGCCAGCAGTTTACCTGGGACAGGGAACTCTGAAGCTTTCTTT
TRBJ2-1	TRBV28	once	.	CASAGGGSMTEQFF	TGTGCCAGCGCCGGGGGCGGGAGTATGACTGAGCAGTTCTTC
TRBJ2-5	TRBV5-1	.	.	CASSGSGGETQYF	TGCGCCAGCTCCGGCAGTGGGGGAGAGACCCAGTACTTC
TRBJ2-2	TRBV6-6	.	.	CASALGGHKKEWELFF	TGTGCCAGTGCTCTTGGTGGTCACAAGAAGGAATGGGAGCTGTTTTTT
TRBJ2-5	TRBV27	.	.	CASSLGPVWYF	TGTGCCAGCAGCCTAGGCCCGGTCTGGTACTTC
TRBJ2-3	TRBV11-2	.	.	CASSSPSPPDTQYF	TGTGCCAGCAGCTCTCCTAGCCCCCCAGATACGCAGTATTTT